This entry lists 17 T cell receptor beta chains sequenced from one sample in a study of cytomegalovirus exposure and HLA in healthy donors. Only in-frame clones appear in the TCRdb table, and some are missing; sequencing was by immunoSEQ multiplex PCR. The sample has around 93,000 clones, 85% seen once. Sequencing was done on a sample of PBMCs. All receptors come from a young man in good health and CMV-seropositive.

The J gene is TRBJ2-1, the V gene TRBV30, with D maybe TRBD1 (5 bases). Germline V gene sequence: CDR1 GTSNPN, CDR2 SVGIG (reference sequence). V was shortened by 2 bases and J by 7 bases, with 12 bases between the two germline ends. This CDR3 has 13 amino acids. As DNA, the CDR3 is TGTGCCTGGAGTCGGCAGGGCATGAATGAGCAGTTCTTC. Translation: CAWSRQGMNEQFF.

The chain recombines TRBV4-1 with TRBJ1-4, with 7 nucleotides matching TRBD1. Per germline, CDR1 MGHRA and CDR2 YSYEKL. The V and J ends lost 0 bases and 5 bases, in that order; junction bases with no gene match: 9. The CDR3 runs 17 residues. The CDR3 reads CASSQDFGQVGNEKLFF. The DNA for the CDR3 is TGCGCCAGCAGCCAAGATTTTGGACAGGTGGGAAATGAAAAACTGTTTTTT.

The chain carries TRBV4-1 and TRBJ2-7; 11 bases fit TRBD1. Looked up from germline, CDR1 is MGHRA and CDR2 is YSYEKL. With V trimmed by 4 bases and J by 1 base, 3 bases remained unmatched. The length of the CDR3 is 15 residues. CDR3 nucleotide sequence: TGCGCCAGCAGCCCTCGGGACAGGGGGTCCTACGAGCAGTACTTC. This gives the protein CASSPRDRGSYEQYF.

The chain has TRBV5-1 and TRBJ2-1; D perhaps matches TRBD2 (6 bases). The germline V gene encodes CDR1 SGHRS and CDR2 YFSETQ. There are 15 residues in the CDR3. V was cut by 1 base and J by 5 bases, with 13 bases left in between. The CDR3 nucleotides are TGCGCCAGCAGCTTGCGACTAGAGTTTAACAATGAGCAGTTCTTC. This sequence encodes CASSLRLEFNNEQFF.

The gene calls are TRBV5-1 and TRBJ2-6; TRBD1 might be the D (6 bases). Trimming pared 4 bases from V and 15 bases from J, leaving 29 bases between. The CDR3 has 17 amino acids. Germline CDR1 is SGHRS and CDR2 is YFSETQ. CDR3 coding DNA: TGCGCCAGCAGCCAGATCAAAGGGACGGGACACACCCTGGCCCTGACTTTC. Its protein is CASSQIKGTGHTLALTF. The entire variable domain, with the rest obtained from reference TRBV5-1 and TRBJ2-6, is as follows: KAGVTQTPRYLIKTRGQQVTLSCSPISGHRSVSWYQQTPGQGLQFLFEYFSETQRNKGNFPGRFSGRQFSNSRSEMNVSTLELGDSALYLCASSQIKGTGHTLALTFGAGSRLTVL.

This chain connects TRBV18 to TRBJ1-2, with 8 positions matching TRBD1. V was pared by 3 bases and J by 4 bases, with 7 bases of the junction left unmatched. Germline V gene lookup returns CDR1 KGHSH and CDR2 LQKENI. This CDR3 is 15 amino acids long. CDR3 coding DNA: TGTGCCAGCTCACCTAGGGGACAGGTGATCTATGGCTACACCTTC. This codes for CASSPRGQVIYGYTF.

The chain uses TRBV9 and TRBJ1-2; 7 nucleotides align to TRBD1. V trimming: 3 bases; J trimming: 2 bases; junction bases outside the gene matches: 4. The CDR3 loop spans 14 amino acids. Germline CDR1 SGDLS, CDR2 YYNGEE. The chain's CDR3 is CASSETGRNYGYTF. CDR3 nucleotide sequence: TGTGCCAGCAGCGAGACAGGGAGGAACTATGGCTACACCTTC.

The CDR3 DNA follows: TGTGCCAGCAGTAGGAGTTTTGAGACCCAGTACTTC. It yields the protein CASSRSFETQYF. J is TRBJ2-5 and V is TRBV6-1; no definite D call. Per germline, CDR1 MNHNS and CDR2 SASEGT. The CDR3 is made up of 12 amino acids. Deletions cut 5 bases from V and 5 bases from J, with 9 bases between.

The chain combines TRBV5-4 with TRBJ2-7; a possible D gene is TRBD1 (6 bases). In germline, CDR1 is SGHNT, CDR2 YYREEE (reference sequence). This CDR3 has 14 amino acids. V shed 3 bases and J shed 6 bases, with 16 bases lying between them. The CDR3 loop is CASSSNSGEFEQYF. The CDR3 bases are TGTGCCAGCAGCTCGAATTCAGGGGAATTCGAGCAGTACTTC.

The chain links TRBV27 to TRBJ2-3; 10 bases align to TRBD2. The germline V gene has CDR1 MNHEY and CDR2 SMNVEV (reference sequence). After removal of 2 bases from V and 1 base from J, the junction contained 15 bases not matched to a gene. There are 20 residues in the CDR3. CDR3 DNA: TGTGCCAGCAGTTTAGAGAGTCCTAGCGGGAGCGGATTACGCACAGATACGCAGTATTTT. Residues: CASSLESPSGSGLRTDTQYF.

This chain uses TRBV6-1 with TRBJ2-5; perhaps TRBD2 as D (7 bases). Germline V gives CDR1 MNHNS, CDR2 SASEGT. V lost 3 bases, J lost 4 bases, and 15 bases lay in between. The CDR3 is 15 amino acids. This CDR3 reads CASSERRGGLETQYF. CDR3 DNA: TGTGCCAGCAGTGAGAGACGCGGGGGCCTAGAGACCCAGTACTTC.

The chain carries TRBV7-2 and TRBJ2-6, with D possibly TRBD2 on 6 matching bases. Germline CDR1 SGHTA, CDR2 FQGNSA. This CDR3 is 15 amino acids long. V was cut by 6 bases and J by 1 base, with 10 bases left in between. The CDR3 region is CASREAGSGANVLTF. The CDR3 DNA reads as TGTGCCAGCAGGGAGGCGGGGTCTGGGGCCAACGTCCTGACTTTC. Supplemented by reference TRBV7-2 and TRBJ2-6, the full variable domain reads GAGVSQSPSNKVTEKGKDVELRCDPISGHTALYWYRQSLGQGLEFLIYFQGNSAPDKSGLPSDRFSAERTGGSVSTLTIQRTQQEDSAVYLCASREAGSGANVLTFGAGSRLTVL.

The J gene is TRBJ2-7, the V gene TRBV7-3; possibly TRBD1 for D (6 bases). The CDR3 has 14 amino acids. With 5 bases removed from V and 1 base from J, the gap between germline ends came to 12 bases. From germline, CDR1 is SGHTA and CDR2 FQGTGA. The CDR3 is CASSQGQGSYEQYF. The CDR3 coding sequence is TGTGCCAGCAGCCAGGGGCAGGGATCCTACGAGCAGTACTTC.

This sequence joins TRBV11-2 and TRBJ1-4, with TRBD1 matching 8 bases. Germline loops: CDR1 SGHAT, CDR2 FQNNGV. V dropped 5 bases and J dropped 7; count of bases not matched to a gene: 9. There are 15 residues in the CDR3. In DNA, the CDR3 is TGTGCCAGCAGCGATTGGGACAGGAGAAGTGAAAAACTGTTTTTT. Translating it yields CASSDWDRRSEKLFF.

The chain joins TRBV2 to TRBJ1-5, with unresolved D. This CDR3 is 16 amino acids long. V was clipped by 4 bases and J by 2 bases, with 15 bases between them. Looked up from germline, CDR1 is SNHLY and CDR2 is FYNNEI. For the CDR3, the DNA is TGTGCCAGCAGTGTTATTGTCCGGAGCGGCAATCAGCCCCAGCATTTT. Its translation: CASSVIVRSGNQPQHF. The complete variable domain, with remaining parts taken from reference TRBV2 and TRBJ1-5, reads EPEVTQTPSHQVTQMGQEVILRCVPISNHLYFYWYRQILGQKVEFLVSFYNNEISEKSEIFDDQFSVERPDGSNFTLKIRSTKLEDSAMYFCASSVIVRSGNQPQHFGDGTRLSIL.

V is TRBV4-1 and J is TRBJ1-2, with TRBD1 matching 7 bases. The germline V gene encodes CDR1 MGHRA and CDR2 YSYEKL. V lost 1 base to trimming and J lost 2 bases; unmatched junction nucleotides: 10. The CDR3 extends over 17 amino acids. The CDR3 DNA reads TGCGCCAGCAGCCAAGGAGTAGGTCGGGACAGCAACTATGGCTACACCTTC. Translated: CASSQGVGRDSNYGYTF.

The chain couples TRBV6-5 to TRBJ1-4; TRBD1 matches 10 bases. CDR1 is MNHEY, CDR2 SVGAGI, per germline. The CDR3 contains 15 residues. Trimming took 5 bases from V and 7 from J; bases not matched to a gene: 7. The CDR3, as DNA: TGTGCCAGCAGTAATAGACAGGGGGCGGGTGAAAAACTGTTTTTT. It is translated as CASSNRQGAGEKLFF.